This T cell receptor (beta chain) came from a study of regulatory T cells in long-lasting Graves disease. Arm-PCR of CDR3 regions with iRepertoire HTBI primers generated TCR beta libraries. MiXCR was run by TCRdb on the multiplex PCR reads, yielding one entry per CDR3 protein. The sample lists over 650,000 distinct CDR3 sequences, 30% occurring once. Described time point: persistent/refractory GD, antithyroid drugs over 5 years with positive TRAb. The TCR library was made from RNA that had been extracted from PBMCs in TRIzol. V lost 0 bases and J lost 0; bases outside the gene matches: 5. This CDR3 region has 17 residues. The V gene's germline CDR1 is SGHDT and CDR2 YYEEEE.

This receptor was obtained from a female donor with Graves disease. The material was peripheral blood mononuclear cells (PBMCs), obtained when the disease was refractory, from a patient treated with antithyroid drugs. This chain connects TRBV5-6 to TRBJ2-2; TRBD2 matches 7 bases. CDR3 DNA sequence: TGTGCCAGCAGCTTGGTGGCTAGCGGAACGAACACCGGGGAGCTGTTTTTT. Encoded protein: CASSLVASGTNTGELFF.